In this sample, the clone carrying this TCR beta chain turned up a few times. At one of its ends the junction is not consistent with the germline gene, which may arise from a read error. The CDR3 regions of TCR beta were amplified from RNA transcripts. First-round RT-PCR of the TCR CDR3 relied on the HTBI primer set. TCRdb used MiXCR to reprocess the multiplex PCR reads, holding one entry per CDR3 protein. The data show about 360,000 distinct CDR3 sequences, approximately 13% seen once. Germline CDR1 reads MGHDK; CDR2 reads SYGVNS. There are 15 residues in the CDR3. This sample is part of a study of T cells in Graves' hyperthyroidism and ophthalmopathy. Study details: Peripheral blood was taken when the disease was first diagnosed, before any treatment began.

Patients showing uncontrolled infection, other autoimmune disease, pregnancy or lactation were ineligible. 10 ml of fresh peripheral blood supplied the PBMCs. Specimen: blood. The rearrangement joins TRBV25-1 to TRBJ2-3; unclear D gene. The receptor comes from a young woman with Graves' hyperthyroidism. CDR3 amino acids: CASSLPFPSTDMQYF. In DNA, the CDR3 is TGTGCCAGCTCTCTCCCTTTCCCAAGCACAGATATGCAGTATTTT.